This T cell receptor beta chain was profiled in a study of monozygotic twins with inflammatory bowel disease. From germline, CDR1 is DFQATT and CDR2 SNEGSKA (reference sequence). CDR3 size: 14 residues. TCR libraries each used about 3.5 ug of total RNA. UMIs were attached via template switching, each with a 6-nucleotide sample barcode. Following a re-call of the 5' RACE reads, TCRdb has one entry per CDR3 protein and lacks DNA. The sample table sets out about 160,000 distinct CDR3 sequences. Points from the study as a whole: Fewer shared clonotypes with others were found in IBD patients than in healthy twins, especially with disease activity. Repertoire similarity matched across concordant and discordant twins, perhaps owing to limited power.

A word on this clonotype: Its specificity is unknown.

The V gene is TRBV20-1, the J gene TRBJ2-7; lacking DNA, the TRBD1 call made by TCRdb goes unchecked. The clonotype comes from a human donor with ulcerative colitis or Crohn's disease, or a healthy co-twin of an affected twin (not recorded which). The sample consisted of blood. Here the CDR3 reads CSAEAKMVPGEQYF.